This TCR beta chain was captured by sequencing in a study of T cell clonality in common variable immunodeficiency. This clone was seen more than once but under ten times. Since a much larger clone is just one base distant, this may be a read error. The CDR3 end falls 3 residues outside the read, so it is completed with the germline J gene. The same CDR3 can be traced to other DNA sequences in this sample. The CDR3 covers 14 residues. Germline V lookup: CDR1 SGHDT, CDR2 YYEEEE. Trimming cost V 5 bases and J 4 bases; bases outside gene matches: 8. Produced via immunoSEQ multiplex PCR; TCRdb's table is partial and in-frame only. Observed are about 32,000 clones, no singletons, with the top ten taking approximately 9.4%.

The source is a person aged 18-69 years in good health. The genes are TRBV5-6 and TRBJ2-7; 8 nucleotides line up with TRBD1. The specimen sequenced was peripheral blood mononuclear cells. CDR3 loop: CASSRKQGAYEQYF. The sequenced part of the CDR3 DNA is TGTGCCAGCAGTCGTAAGCAGGGGGCATACGAG.